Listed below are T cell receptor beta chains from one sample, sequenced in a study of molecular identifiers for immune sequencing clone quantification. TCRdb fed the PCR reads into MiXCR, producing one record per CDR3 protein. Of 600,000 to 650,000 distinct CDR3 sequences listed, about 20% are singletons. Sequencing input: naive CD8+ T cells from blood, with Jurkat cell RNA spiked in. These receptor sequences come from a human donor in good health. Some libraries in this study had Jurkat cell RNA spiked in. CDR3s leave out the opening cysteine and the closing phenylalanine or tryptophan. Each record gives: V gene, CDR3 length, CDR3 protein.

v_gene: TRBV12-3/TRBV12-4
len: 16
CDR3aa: ASSLVIAGAQATDTQY

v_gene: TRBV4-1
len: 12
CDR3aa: ASSQGRGDTEAF

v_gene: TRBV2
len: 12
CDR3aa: ASRGDEGVTEAF

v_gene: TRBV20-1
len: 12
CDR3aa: SATTTPMGETQY

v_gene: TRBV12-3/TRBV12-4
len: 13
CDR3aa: ASTPWGTSGGEQY

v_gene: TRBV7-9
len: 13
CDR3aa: ASSSFVGRVETQY

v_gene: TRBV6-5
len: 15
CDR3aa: ASSYRLTNTRSYEQY

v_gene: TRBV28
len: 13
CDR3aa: ASRILDNTNEKLF

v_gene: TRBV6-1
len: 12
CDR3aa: ASSDRGQAYEQY

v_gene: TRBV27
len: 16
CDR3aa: ASSLSPPLPGGSYEQY

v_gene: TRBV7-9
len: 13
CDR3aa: ASSLATGGRSPLH

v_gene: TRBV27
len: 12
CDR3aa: ASSETGGPAEAF

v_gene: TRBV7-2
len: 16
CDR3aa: ASSFGTGVSSYNSPLH

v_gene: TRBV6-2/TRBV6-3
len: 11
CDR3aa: ASSPLAVHEQY

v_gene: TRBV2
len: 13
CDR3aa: ASSGARDSYNEQF

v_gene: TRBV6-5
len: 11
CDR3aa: ASSYSSVLGQY

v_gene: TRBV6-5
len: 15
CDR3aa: ASSYTRDTETSDTQY

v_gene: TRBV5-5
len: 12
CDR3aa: ASSLDMGSYEQY

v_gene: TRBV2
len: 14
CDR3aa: ASRGGQGINTGELF

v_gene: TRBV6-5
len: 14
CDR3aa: ASSYGSSGSADTQY

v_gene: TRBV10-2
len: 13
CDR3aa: ASSLGHQGVTEAF

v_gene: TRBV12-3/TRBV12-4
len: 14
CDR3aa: ASRKGGVMNTGELF

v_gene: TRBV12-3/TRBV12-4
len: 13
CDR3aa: ASSQQGEDPYEQY

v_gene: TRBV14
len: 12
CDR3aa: ASSQKTESYEQY

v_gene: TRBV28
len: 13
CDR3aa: ASSLVSAGSQPQH

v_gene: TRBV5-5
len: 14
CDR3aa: ASSLPGGVYTGELF

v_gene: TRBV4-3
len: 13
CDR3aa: ASSQDLGGYNEQF

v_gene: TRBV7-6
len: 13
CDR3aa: ASSVDMEEAGELF

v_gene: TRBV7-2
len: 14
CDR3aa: ASSSDAGDSYNEQF

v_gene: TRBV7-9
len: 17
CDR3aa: ASSNPTSGISRFTDTQY

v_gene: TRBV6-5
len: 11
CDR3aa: ASRQGVAQPQH

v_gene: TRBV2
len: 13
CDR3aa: ASSEPRGWQETQY

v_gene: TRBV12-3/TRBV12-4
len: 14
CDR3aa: ASSLEVRAQNTEAF

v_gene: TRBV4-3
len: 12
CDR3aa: ASSQGGHGYEQY

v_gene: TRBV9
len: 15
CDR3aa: ADSVSTPGLVTDTQY

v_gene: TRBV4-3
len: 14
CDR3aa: ASSQSRRGGLETQY

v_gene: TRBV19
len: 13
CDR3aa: ASSTLAGSGTEAF

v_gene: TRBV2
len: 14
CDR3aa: ASPAPFRDRGYGYT

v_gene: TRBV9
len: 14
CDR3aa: ASSSQGTSNSYEQY

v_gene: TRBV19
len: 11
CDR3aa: ASTQAAGNTIY

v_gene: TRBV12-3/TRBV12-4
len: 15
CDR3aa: ASSLVRSGGYEDTQY

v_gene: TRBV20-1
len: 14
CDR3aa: SARVFGQGENSPLH

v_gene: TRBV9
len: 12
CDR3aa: ASSVGEGGYEQY

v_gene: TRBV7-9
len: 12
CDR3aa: ASWGGASRAEAF

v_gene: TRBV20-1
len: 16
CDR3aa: SGDPGTSGGATYNEQF

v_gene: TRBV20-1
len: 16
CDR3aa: SARGSGTSGEDTDTQY

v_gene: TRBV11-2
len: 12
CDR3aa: ASSLELGTDTQY

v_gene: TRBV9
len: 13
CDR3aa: ASSVGVQGTDTQY

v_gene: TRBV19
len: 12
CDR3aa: ASSYRDTSYEQY

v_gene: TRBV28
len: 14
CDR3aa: ASSSPPVEVGSPLH

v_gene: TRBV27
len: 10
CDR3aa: ASSSPLGVQH